This T cell receptor beta chain was identified in a study of blood T cell repertoires in COVID-19. Study summary: Acute and convalescent COVID-19 specimens originated in the United States, Italy and Spain.

The CDR3 runs to 12 residues. The V gene end was trimmed by 2 bases and the J gene end by 10 bases; junction bases not matched to a gene: 4. In germline, CDR1 is SEHNR, CDR2 FQNEAQ (reference sequence). As originally analysed: Nucleated cell number was recorded as an estimate derived from reference gene primer amplification. Measured with immunoSEQ multiplex PCR; TCRdb has only the in-frame clones, and not every one. D and trimming were read from the DNA, whereas the V and J calls and clone size are those reported in that table. This table holds 65,000 to 70,000 clones, around 90% found once. The TCR comes from a woman at least 80 years old with acute or convalescent COVID-19. Sequencing input: peripheral blood. J is TRBJ1-1 and V is TRBV7-9, with TRBD1 matching over 7 bases. DNA of the CDR3: TGTGCCAGCAGCTTAACAGGGGCTGTAGCTTTCTTT. Its translation: CASSLTGAVAFF.